Below are 16 T cell receptor beta chains sequenced from a single sample in a study of a mutant IDH1 vaccine in newly diagnosed glioma. Time point defined: baseline, week 1 (first vaccination visit). Noted treatment: pre-vaccination baseline after standard-of-care therapy. Clones were sequenced by immunoSEQ multiplex PCR, and TCRdb holds only the in-frame ones, with some missing. The sample gives 85,000 to 100,000 clones, under 90% of which show up once; approximately 7.4% is in the top ten. The sample here was PBMCs, taken from a glioma patient treated with radiotherapy, temozolomide or both. The receptors derive from a woman aged 45 to 65 with glioma.

The rearrangement links TRBV5-1 to TRBJ2-7; 8 nucleotides agree with TRBD1. Germline CDR1 SGHRS, CDR2 YFSETQ. The CDR3 has 13 amino acids. Trimming removed 2 bases from V and 3 bases from J; junction bases left unmatched: 1. The chain's CDR3 is CASSFGTGYEQYF. The CDR3 region has the DNA TGCGCCAGCAGCTTCGGGACAGGCTACGAGCAGTACTTC. Full variable domain (rest looked up from reference TRBV5-1 and TRBJ2-7): KAGVTQTPRYLIKTRGQQVTLSCSPISGHRSVSWYQQTPGQGLQFLFEYFSETQRNKGNFPGRFSGRQFSNSRSEMNVSTLELGDSALYLCASSFGTGYEQYFGPGTRLTVT.

The rearrangement joins TRBV6-1 to TRBJ1-4, with D unresolved. The germline V gene has CDR1 MNHNS and CDR2 SASEGT. V was clipped by 2 bases and J by 7 bases, with 5 bases between them. This CDR3 contains 12 residues. As DNA, the CDR3 is TGTGCCAGCAGTGAACGAGGTGAAAAACTGTTTTTT. Protein sequence: CASSERGEKLFF.

V usage is TRBV28 and J usage is TRBJ2-3; TRBD1 or TRBD2 may be the D gene (6 bases each). This CDR3 comprises 16 residues. CDR1 MDHEN and CDR2 SYDVKM come from the germline V gene. Deletions cut 8 bases from V and 2 bases from J, with 20 bases between. The CDR3 region is CASPSPAGGPTDTQYF. The CDR3 DNA reads TGTGCCAGCCCTTCCCCGGCCGGGGGCCCCACAGATACGCAGTATTTT.

The J gene is TRBJ1-1, the V gene TRBV7-2; D not certain. This CDR3 has 12 amino acids. Germline V gene sequence: CDR1 SGHTA, CDR2 FQGNSA. V was shortened by 5 bases and J by 8 bases, with 12 bases between the two germline ends. The CDR3 reads CASSPQATEAFF. CDR3 in DNA: TGTGCCAGCAGCCCGCAGGCCACCGAAGCTTTCTTT.

Comment on this clone: One end of the junction does not line up with germline, which may come from a read error. The chain joins TRBV11-2 to TRBJ2-7; no definite D call. CDR3 size: 13 residues. The germline V gene encodes CDR1 SGHAT and CDR2 FQNNGV. The CDR3 loop reads CASSVDPSYEQYF. DNA for the CDR3: TGTGCCAGCAGCGTAGACCCCTCCTACGAGCAGTACTTC.

This clone was seen only once. This chain uses TRBV9 with TRBJ1-2, with a possible D match to TRBD1 (5 bases). Trimming took off 4 bases at V and 4 bases at J, with 17 bases between the two ends. This CDR3 region has 15 residues. The germline gives CDR1 SGDLS, CDR2 YYNGEE. CDR3 sequence reads: CASSTPGGGAYGYTF. The CDR3, as DNA: TGTGCCAGCAGCACCCCGGGGGGGGGTGCCTATGGCTACACCTTC.

The chain is built from TRBV19 and TRBJ1-2; TRBD1 matches at 10 bases. The CDR3 spans 14 residues. Germline CDR1 and CDR2: LNHDA and SQIVND (reference sequence). The V gene end was trimmed by 4 bases and the J gene end by 1 base; junction bases not matched to a gene: 0. The CDR3 DNA follows: TGTGCCAGTAGTAGGACAGGGGGTAACTATGGCTACACCTTC. It translates to CASSRTGGNYGYTF.

The chain carries TRBV7-2 and TRBJ1-1; 9 bases are a match to TRBD1. The CDR3 spans 16 residues. The germline gives CDR1 SGHTA, CDR2 FQGNSA. V lost 0 bases and J lost 5; bases outside the gene matches: 7. The CDR3 loop is CASSLATGGARTEAFF. CDR3 DNA: TGTGCCAGCAGCTTAGCTACAGGGGGCGCGAGGACTGAAGCTTTCTTT.

V usage is TRBV7-9 and J usage is TRBJ1-1, with D possibly matching TRBD1 (5 bases). CDR1 SEHNR and CDR2 FQNEAQ come from the germline V gene (reference sequence). This CDR3 spans 14 amino acids. Trimming took 3 bases from V and 1 from J, leaving 9 bases between them. The CDR3 DNA reads as TGTGCCAGCAGCTTTGGCGGGGGGAACACTGAAGCTTTCTTT. Translation: CASSFGGGNTEAFF.

CDR3 amino acids: CASSYTQGGGGYTF. CDR3 nucleotide sequence: TGCGCCAGCAGCTACACTCAGGGTGGTGGTGGCTACACCTTC. The chain employs TRBV5-1 and TRBJ1-2, with D maybe TRBD1 (5 bases). Between the trimmed V and J ends, which lost 3 bases and 7 bases, there was a span of 16 bases. There are 14 residues in the CDR3. Germline-derived CDR1 and CDR2 are SGHRS and YFSETQ. Using reference TRBV5-1 and TRBJ1-2 for the parts outside the CDR3, the full variable domain is KAGVTQTPRYLIKTRGQQVTLSCSPISGHRSVSWYQQTPGQGLQFLFEYFSETQRNKGNFPGRFSGRQFSNSRSEMNVSTLELGDSALYLCASSYTQGGGGYTFGSGTRLTVV.

The V call is TRBV6-5, the J call TRBJ2-3, with 8 bases fitting TRBD2. This CDR3 region has 14 residues. The ends lost 4 bases at V and 1 base at J; junction bases unmatched: 1. In germline, CDR1 is MNHEY, CDR2 SVGAGI. The CDR3, as DNA: TGTGCCAGCAGTTCAGCGGGGGGCACAGATACGCAGTATTTT. This gives the protein CASSSAGGTDTQYF.

This chain joins TRBV14 and TRBJ2-1, with 10 bases matching TRBD2. CDR3 length: 14 amino acids. The trim removed 1 base at V and 12 bases at J, leaving 6 bases unmatched. Germline V CDR1 and CDR2: SGHDN, FVKESK. The CDR3 bases are TGTGCCAGCAGCCAAGTTACTAGCGGGGTAAGGCAGTTCTTC. Amino acids: CASSQVTSGVRQFF.

The V and J genes are TRBV27 and TRBJ1-2; 8 bases are shared with TRBD1. Trimming removed 6 bases from V and 3 bases from J; junction bases left unmatched: 9. This CDR3 comprises 15 residues. The germline CDR1 and CDR2 sequences are MNHEY and SMNVEV (reference sequence). The chain's CDR3 is CASREGQVNDYGYTF. The CDR3 DNA sequence: TGTGCCAGCAGGGAGGGACAGGTGAATGACTATGGCTACACCTTC.

This chain links TRBV4-2 with TRBJ2-5; D may match TRBD1 or TRBD2 (6 bases each). V was clipped by 3 bases and J by 5 bases, with 19 bases between them. CDR3 length equals 16 residues. The germline V gene has CDR1 LGHNA and CDR2 YNFKEQ. The CDR3 loop reads CASSQGAVGLKETQYF. The CDR3 DNA reads TGTGCCAGCAGCCAGGGGGCCGTGGGACTTAAGGAGACCCAGTACTTC.

The chain combines TRBV29-1 with TRBJ2-7; possible D gene TRBD1, 6 bases. The CDR3 extends over 14 amino acids. Germline V lookup: CDR1 SQVTM, CDR2 ANQGSEA. V was cut by 3 bases and J by 3 bases, with 15 bases left in between. This CDR3 is CSVEGAGDHYEQYF. The DNA of the CDR3 is TGCAGCGTTGAGGGGGCAGGAGATCACTACGAGCAGTACTTC.

The gene calls are TRBV2 and TRBJ1-2; TRBD1 matches at 7 bases. The length of the CDR3 is 15 residues. J lost 4 bases, V lost 6 bases, and 11 bases had no gene match. Looked up from germline, CDR1 is SNHLY and CDR2 is FYNNEI. CDR3 sequence reads: CASRGDRVPAYGYTF. CDR3 sequence (DNA): TGTGCCAGCAGGGGAGACAGGGTCCCCGCCTATGGCTACACCTTC.